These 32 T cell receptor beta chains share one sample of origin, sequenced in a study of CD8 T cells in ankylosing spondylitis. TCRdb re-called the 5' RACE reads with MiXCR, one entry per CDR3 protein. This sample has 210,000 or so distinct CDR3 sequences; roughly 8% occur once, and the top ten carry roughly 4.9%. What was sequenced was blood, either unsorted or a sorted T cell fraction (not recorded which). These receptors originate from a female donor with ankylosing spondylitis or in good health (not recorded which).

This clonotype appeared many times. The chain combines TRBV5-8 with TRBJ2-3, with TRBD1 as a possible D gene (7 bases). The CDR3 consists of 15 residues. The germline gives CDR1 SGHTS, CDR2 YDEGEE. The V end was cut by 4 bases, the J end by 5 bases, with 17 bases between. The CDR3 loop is CASSRLVGGLDTQYF. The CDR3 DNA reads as TGTGCCAGCAGCAGACTAGTAGGGGGCCTAGATACGCAGTATTTT.

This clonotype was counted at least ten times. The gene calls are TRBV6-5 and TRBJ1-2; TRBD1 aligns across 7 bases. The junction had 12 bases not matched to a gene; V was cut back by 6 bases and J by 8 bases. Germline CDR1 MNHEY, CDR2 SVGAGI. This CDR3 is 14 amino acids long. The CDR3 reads CASRPPGTVIGYTF. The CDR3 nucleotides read TGTGCCAGCAGACCCCCCGGGACAGTTATCGGCTACACCTTC.

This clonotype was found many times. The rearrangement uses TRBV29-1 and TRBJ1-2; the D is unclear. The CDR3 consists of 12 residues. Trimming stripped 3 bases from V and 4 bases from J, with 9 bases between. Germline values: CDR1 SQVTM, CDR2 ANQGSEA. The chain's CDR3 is CSVDRLGYGYTF. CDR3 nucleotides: TGCAGCGTTGATAGACTGGGCTATGGCTACACCTTC.

The CDR3 coding sequence is TGTGCCAGCAGCGTAGTAACAGGGGAAGATGGCTACACCTTC. Protein product: CASSVVTGEDGYTF. The rearrangement links TRBV9 to TRBJ1-2; TRBD1 agrees at 7 bases. Germline lookup yields CDR1 SGDLS and CDR2 YYNGEE. V dropped 0 bases and J dropped 6; count of bases not matched to a gene: 5. The CDR3 runs to 14 residues.

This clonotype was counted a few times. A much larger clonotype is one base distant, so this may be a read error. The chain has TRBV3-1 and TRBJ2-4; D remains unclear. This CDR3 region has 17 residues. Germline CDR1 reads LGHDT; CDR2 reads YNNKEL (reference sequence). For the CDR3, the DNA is TGTGCCTGCAGCCAATTAGACGGCGACCCAGCCAAAAACATTCAGTACTTC. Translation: CACSQLDGDPAKNIQYF.

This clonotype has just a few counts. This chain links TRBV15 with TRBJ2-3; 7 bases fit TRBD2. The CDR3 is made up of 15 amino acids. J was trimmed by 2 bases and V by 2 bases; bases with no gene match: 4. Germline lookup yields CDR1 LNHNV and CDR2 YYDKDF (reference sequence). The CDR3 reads CATSRSLADTDTQYF. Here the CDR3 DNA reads TGTGCCACCAGCAGATCGCTAGCGGACACAGATACGCAGTATTTT.

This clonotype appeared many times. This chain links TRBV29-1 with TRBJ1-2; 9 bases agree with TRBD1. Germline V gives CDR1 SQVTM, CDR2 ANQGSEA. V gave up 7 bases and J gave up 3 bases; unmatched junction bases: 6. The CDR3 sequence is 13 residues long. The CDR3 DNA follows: TGCAGCGCTGCGACAGGGGGTGACTATGGCTACACCTTC. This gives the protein CSAATGGDYGYTF.

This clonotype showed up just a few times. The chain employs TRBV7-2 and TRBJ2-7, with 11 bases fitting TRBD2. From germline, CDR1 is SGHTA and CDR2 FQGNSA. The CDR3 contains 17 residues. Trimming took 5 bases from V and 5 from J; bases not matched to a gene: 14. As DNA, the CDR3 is TGTGCCAGCAGCGCGAGACTAGCGGGGATAGATTCACACGAGCAGTACTTC. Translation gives CASSARLAGIDSHEQYF. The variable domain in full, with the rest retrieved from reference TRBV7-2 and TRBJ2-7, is GAGVSQSPSNKVTEKGKDVELRCDPISGHTALYWYRQSLGQGLEFLIYFQGNSAPDKSGLPSDRFSAERTGGSVSTLTIQRTQQEDSAVYLCASSARLAGIDSHEQYFGPGTRLTVT.

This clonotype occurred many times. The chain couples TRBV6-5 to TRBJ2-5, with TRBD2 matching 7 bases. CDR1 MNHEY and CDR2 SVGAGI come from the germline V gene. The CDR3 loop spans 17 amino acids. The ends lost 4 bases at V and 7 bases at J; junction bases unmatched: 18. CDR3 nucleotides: TGTGCCAGCAGTTCCTCCCGGGGACGCGGTTGGGGGGGGACCCAGTACTTC. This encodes CASSSSRGRGWGGTQYF.

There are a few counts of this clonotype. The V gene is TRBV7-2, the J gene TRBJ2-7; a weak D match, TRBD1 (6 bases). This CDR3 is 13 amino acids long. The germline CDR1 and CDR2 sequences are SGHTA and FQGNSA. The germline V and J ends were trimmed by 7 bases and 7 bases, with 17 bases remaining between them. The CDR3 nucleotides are TGTGCCAGCAACCTTGGACAGTTCGAGGAGCAGTACTTC. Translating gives CASNLGQFEEQYF.

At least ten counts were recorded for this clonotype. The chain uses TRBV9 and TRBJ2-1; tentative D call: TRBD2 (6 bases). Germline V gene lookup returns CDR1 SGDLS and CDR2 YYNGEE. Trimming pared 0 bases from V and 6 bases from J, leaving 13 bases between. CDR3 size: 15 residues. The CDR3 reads CASSVEGSGLNEQFF. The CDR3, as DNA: TGTGCCAGCAGCGTAGAAGGTAGCGGCCTCAATGAGCAGTTCTTC. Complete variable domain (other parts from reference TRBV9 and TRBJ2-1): DSGVTQTPKHLITATGQRVTLRCSPRSGDLSVYWYQQSLDQGLQFLIQYYNGEERAKGNILERFSAQQFPDLHSELNLSSLELGDSALYFCASSVEGSGLNEQFFGPGTRLTVL.

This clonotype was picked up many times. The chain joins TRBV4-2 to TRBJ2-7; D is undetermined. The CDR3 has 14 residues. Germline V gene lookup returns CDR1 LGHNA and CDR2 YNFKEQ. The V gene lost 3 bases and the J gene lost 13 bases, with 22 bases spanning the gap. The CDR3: CASSQENIALPGYF. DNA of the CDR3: TGTGCCAGCAGCCAGGAGAATATCGCCCTCCCCGGATACTTC.

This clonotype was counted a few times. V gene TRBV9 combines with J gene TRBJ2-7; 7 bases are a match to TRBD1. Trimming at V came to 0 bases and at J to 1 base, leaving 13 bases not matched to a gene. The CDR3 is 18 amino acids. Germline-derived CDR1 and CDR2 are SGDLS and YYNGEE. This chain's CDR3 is CASSVGETGFGESYEQYF. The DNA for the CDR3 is TGTGCCAGCAGCGTAGGGGAGACAGGGTTCGGCGAATCCTACGAGCAGTACTTC. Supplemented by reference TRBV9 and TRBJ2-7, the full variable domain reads DSGVTQTPKHLITATGQRVTLRCSPRSGDLSVYWYQQSLDQGLQFLIQYYNGEERAKGNILERFSAQQFPDLHSELNLSSLELGDSALYFCASSVGETGFGESYEQYFGPGTRLTVT.

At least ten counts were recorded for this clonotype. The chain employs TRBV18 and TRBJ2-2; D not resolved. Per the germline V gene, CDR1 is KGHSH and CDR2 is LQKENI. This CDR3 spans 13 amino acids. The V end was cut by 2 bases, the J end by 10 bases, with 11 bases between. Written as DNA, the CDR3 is TGTGCCAGCTCACCAGAAAGGGCGGAGGAGCTGTTTTTT. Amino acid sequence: CASSPERAEELFF.

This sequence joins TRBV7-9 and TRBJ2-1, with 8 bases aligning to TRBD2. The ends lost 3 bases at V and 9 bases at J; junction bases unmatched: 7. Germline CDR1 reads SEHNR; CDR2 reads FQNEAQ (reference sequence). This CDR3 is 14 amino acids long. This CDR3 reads CASSLASGSREQFF. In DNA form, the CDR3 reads TGTGCCAGCAGCTTGGCCAGCGGGAGCCGTGAGCAGTTCTTC.

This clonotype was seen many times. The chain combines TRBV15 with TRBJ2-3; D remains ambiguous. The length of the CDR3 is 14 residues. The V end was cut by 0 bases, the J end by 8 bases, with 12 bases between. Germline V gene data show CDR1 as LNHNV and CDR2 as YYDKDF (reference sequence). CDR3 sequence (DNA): TGTGCCACCAGCAGAGATCTCATGTCCCCTACGCAGTATTTT. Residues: CATSRDLMSPTQYF.

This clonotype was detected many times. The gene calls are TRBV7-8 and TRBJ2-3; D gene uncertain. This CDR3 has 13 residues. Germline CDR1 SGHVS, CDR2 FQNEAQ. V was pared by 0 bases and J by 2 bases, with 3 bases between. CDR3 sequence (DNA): TGTGCCAGCAGCTTAGCGGCCACAGATACGCAGTATTTT. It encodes CASSLAATDTQYF.

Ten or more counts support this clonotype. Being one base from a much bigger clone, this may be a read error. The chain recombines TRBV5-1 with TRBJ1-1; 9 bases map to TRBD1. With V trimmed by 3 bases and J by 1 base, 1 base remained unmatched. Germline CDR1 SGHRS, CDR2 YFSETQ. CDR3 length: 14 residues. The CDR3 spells CASSWGQGNTEAFF. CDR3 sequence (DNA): TGCGCCAGCAGCTGGGGACAGGGGAACACTGAAGCTTTCTTT.

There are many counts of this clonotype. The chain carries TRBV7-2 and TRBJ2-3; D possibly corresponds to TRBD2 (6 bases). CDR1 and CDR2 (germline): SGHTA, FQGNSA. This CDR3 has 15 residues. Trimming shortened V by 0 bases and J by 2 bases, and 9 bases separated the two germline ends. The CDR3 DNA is TGTGCCAGCAGCTTAGCGGGGCGGGACACAGATACGCAGTATTTT. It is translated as CASSLAGRDTDTQYF.

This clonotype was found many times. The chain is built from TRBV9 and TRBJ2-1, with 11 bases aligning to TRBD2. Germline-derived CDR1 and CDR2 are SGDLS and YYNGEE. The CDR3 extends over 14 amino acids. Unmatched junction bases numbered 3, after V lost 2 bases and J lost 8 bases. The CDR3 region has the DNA TGTGCCAGCAGCGTTTGGGGACTAGCGGATGAGCAGTTCTTC. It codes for CASSVWGLADEQFF.

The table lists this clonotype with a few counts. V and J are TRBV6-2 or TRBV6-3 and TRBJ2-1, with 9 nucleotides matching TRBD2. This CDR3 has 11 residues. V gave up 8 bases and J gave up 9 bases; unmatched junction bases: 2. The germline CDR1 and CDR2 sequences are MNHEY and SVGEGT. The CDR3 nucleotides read TGTGCCAGCGGGCGGGAGGGTGAGCAGTTCTTC. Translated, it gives CASGREGEQFF.

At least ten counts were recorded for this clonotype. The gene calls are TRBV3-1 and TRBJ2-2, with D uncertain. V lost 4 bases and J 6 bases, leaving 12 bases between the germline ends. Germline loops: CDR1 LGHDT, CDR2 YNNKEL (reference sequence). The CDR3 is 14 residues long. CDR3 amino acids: CASSPRTSPGELFF. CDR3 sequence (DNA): TGTGCCAGCAGCCCGCGGACCAGCCCCGGGGAGCTGTTTTTT.

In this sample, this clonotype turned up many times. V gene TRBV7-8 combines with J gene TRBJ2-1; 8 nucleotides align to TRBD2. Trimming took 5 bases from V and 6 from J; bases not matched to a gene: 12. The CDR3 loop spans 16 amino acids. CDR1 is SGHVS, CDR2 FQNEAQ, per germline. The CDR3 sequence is CASSLGAGLASNEQFF. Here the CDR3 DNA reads TGTGCCAGCAGCCTAGGTGCTGGACTAGCTTCCAATGAGCAGTTCTTC.

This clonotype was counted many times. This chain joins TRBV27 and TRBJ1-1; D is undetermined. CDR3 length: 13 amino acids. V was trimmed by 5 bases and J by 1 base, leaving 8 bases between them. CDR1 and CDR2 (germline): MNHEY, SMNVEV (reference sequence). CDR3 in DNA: TGTGCCAGCAGTCCCGTGGCGAACACTGAAGCTTTCTTT. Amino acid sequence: CASSPVANTEAFF.

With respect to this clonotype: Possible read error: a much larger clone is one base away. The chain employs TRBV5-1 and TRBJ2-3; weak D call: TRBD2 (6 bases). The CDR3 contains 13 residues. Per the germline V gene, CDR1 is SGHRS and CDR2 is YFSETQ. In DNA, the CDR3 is TGCGCCAGCAGCCCCCTACTAGCAGATGCGCAGTATTTT. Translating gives CASSPLLADAQYF.

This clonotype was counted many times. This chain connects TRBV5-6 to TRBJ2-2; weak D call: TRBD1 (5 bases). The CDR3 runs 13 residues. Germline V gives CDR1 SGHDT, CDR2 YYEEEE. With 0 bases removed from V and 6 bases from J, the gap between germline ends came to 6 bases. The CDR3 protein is CASSLARAGELFF. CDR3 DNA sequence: TGTGCCAGCAGCTTGGCCAGGGCCGGGGAGCTGTTTTTT.

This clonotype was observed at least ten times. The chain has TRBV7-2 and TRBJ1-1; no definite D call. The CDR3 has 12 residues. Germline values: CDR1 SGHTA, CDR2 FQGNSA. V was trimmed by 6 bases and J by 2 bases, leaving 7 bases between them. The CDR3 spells CASSFSNTEAFF. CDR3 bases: TGTGCCAGCAGTTTCAGTAACACTGAAGCTTTCTTT. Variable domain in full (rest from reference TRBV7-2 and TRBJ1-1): GAGVSQSPSNKVTEKGKDVELRCDPISGHTALYWYRQSLGQGLEFLIYFQGNSAPDKSGLPSDRFSAERTGGSVSTLTIQRTQQEDSAVYLCASSFSNTEAFFGQGTRLTVV.

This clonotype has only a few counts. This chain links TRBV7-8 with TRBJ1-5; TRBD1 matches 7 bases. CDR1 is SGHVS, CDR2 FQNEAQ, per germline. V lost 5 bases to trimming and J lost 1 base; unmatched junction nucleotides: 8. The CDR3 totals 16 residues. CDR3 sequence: CASSPLTGMSNQPQHF. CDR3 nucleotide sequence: TGTGCCAGCAGCCCCCTGACAGGGATGAGCAATCAGCCCCAGCATTTT.

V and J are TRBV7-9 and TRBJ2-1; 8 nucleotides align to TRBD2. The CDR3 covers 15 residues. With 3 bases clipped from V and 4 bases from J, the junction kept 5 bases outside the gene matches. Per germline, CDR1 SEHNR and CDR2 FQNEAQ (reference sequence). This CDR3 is CASSFQTSGYNEQFF. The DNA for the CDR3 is TGTGCCAGCAGCTTTCAAACTAGCGGATACAATGAGCAGTTCTTC. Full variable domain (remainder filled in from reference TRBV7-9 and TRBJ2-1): DTGVSQNPRHKITKRGQNVTFRCDPISEHNRLYWYRQTLGQGPEFLTYFQNEAQLEKSRLLSDRFSAERPKGSFSTLEIQRTEQGDSAMYLCASSFQTSGYNEQFFGPGTRLTVL.

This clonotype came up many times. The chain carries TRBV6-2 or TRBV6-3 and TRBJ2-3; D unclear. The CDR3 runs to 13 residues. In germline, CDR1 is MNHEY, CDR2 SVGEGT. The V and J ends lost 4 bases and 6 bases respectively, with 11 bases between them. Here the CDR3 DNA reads TGTGCCAGCAGTTTGTGGACGGCTGATACGCAGTATTTT. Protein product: CASSLWTADTQYF.

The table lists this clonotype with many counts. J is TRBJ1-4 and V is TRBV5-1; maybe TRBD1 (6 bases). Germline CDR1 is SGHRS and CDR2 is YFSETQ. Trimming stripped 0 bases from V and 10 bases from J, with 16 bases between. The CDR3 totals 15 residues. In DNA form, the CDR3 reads TGCGCCAGCAGCTTGGTAACAGGGAGGGCGAGAAAACTGTTTTTT. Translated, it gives CASSLVTGRARKLFF.

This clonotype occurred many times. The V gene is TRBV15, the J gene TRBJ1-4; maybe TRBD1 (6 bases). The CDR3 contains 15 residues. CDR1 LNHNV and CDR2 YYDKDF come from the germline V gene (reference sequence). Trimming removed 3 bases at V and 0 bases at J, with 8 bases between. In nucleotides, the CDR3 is TGTGCCACCAGCAGCCGGACAGCAACTAATGAAAAACTGTTTTTT. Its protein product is CATSSRTATNEKLFF.